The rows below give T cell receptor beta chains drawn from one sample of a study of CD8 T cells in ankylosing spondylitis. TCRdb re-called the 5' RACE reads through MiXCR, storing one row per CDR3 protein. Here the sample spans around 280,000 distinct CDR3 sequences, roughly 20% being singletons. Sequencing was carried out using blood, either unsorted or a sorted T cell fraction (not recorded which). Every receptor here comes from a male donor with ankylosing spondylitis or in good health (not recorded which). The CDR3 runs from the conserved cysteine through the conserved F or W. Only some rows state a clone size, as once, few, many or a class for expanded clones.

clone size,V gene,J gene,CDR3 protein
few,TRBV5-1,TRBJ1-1,CASRWTEDTEAFF
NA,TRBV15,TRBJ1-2,CATKDRGSSGYTF
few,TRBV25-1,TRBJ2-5,CASSRESETQYF
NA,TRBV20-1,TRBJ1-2,CSAETGRVGYGYTF
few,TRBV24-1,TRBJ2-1,CATSDLRGDEQFF
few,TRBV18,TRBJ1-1,CASSPGMDTEAFF
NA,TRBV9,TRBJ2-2,CASSPTGQLTGELFF
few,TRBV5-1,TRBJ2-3,CASSPISGDTQYF
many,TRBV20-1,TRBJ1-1,CSARATEAFF
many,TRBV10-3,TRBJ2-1,CAISEWSSYNEQFF
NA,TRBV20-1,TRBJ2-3,CSAETGGTDTQYF
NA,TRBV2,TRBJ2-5,CASNEAAQETQYF
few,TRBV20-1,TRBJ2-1,CSARALRDEQFF
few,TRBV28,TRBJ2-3,CASSPVAVSTDTQYF
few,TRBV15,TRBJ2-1,CATSLANNEQFF
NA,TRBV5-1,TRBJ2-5,CASSSGVRRDFQETQYF
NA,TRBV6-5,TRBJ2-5,CAAAARETQYF
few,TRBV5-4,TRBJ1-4,CASSETGDIEKLFF
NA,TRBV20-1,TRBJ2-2,CSAPPPGSRSTGELFF
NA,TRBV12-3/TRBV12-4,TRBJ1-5,CASSLRGEDQPQHF
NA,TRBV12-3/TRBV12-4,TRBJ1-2,CASSLGGSRDYGYTF
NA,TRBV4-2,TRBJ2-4,CASSQDLAGLAKNIQYF